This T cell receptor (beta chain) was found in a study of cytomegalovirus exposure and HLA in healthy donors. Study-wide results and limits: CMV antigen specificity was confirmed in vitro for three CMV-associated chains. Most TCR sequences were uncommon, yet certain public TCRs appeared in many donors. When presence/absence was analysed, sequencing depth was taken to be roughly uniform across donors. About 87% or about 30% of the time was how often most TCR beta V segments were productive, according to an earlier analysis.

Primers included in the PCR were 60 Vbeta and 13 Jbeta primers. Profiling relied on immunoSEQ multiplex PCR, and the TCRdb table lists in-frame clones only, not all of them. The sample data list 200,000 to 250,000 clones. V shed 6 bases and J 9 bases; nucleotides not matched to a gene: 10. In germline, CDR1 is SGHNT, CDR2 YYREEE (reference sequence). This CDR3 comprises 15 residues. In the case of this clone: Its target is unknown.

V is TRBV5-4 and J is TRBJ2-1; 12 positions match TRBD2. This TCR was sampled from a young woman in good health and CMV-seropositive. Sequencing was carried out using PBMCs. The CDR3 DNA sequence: TGTGCCAGCAACATGCCTAGCGGGGGGGCCATTGAGCAGTTCTTC. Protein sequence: CASNMPSGGAIEQFF.